The rows below give T cell receptor beta chains drawn from one sample of a study of blood T cell repertoires in COVID-19. Produced via immunoSEQ multiplex PCR; TCRdb's table is partial and in-frame only. The sample records about 110,000 clones, around four fifths being singletons. Material: peripheral blood. These receptors came from a woman between 65 and 79 years old with acute or convalescent COVID-19. The CDR3 runs from the conserved cysteine through the conserved F or W. The D gene is left open where the match is weak. Part of the rows lack a size; the others show once, few, many or a class for expanded clones.

TRBV19,.,TRBJ2-7,TRBD1,CASSFSGQGFYEQYF,TGTGCCAGTAGTTTTTCCGGACAGGGGTTCTACGAGCAGTACTTC
TRBV11-1,.,TRBJ1-1,.,CASSFQTNTEAFF,TGTGCCAGCAGCTTCCAAACAAACACTGAAGCTTTCTTT
TRBV3-1/TRBV3-2,.,TRBJ1-5,.,CASSLRESNQPQHF,TGTGCCAGCAGCCTGAGGGAGAGCAATCAGCCCCAGCATTTT
TRBV2,.,TRBJ1-1,TRBD1,CASRGQGTEAFF,TGTGCCAGCAGGGGACAGGGCACTGAAGCTTTCTTT
TRBV28,few,TRBJ1-1,TRBD1,CASSPNRGLSAEAFF,TGTGCCAGCAGTCCTAACAGGGGGCTTAGCGCTGAAGCTTTCTTT
TRBV18,.,TRBJ2-7,.,CASSPPGLSHYEQYF,TGTGCCAGCTCACCACCTGGCCTTAGCCACTACGAGCAGTACTTC
TRBV7-2,.,TRBJ1-3,TRBD1,CASSLGTGTGGFRGNTIYF,TGTGCCAGCAGCTTAGGTACCGGGACAGGGGGCTTCAGAGGAAACACCATATATTTT
TRBV4-1,.,TRBJ1-4,.,CASSQGRGHLPGEKLFF,TGCGCCAGCAGCCAGGGCAGGGGACACCTGCCCGGGGAAAAACTGTTTTTT
TRBV5-1,few,TRBJ1-3,.,CASSLDAGGNTIYF,TGCGCCAGCAGCTTGGATGCAGGGGGAAACACCATATATTTT
TRBV5-1,.,TRBJ1-5,.,CASSLEGGSNQPQHF,TGCGCCAGCAGCTTGGAAGGGGGAAGCAATCAGCCCCAGCATTTT
TRBV2,.,TRBJ2-2,.,CASSARQNTGELFF,TGTGCCAGCAGCGCACGACAGAACACCGGGGAGCTGTTTTTT
TRBV13,.,TRBJ2-3,TRBD2,CASSLGLAGVSTDTQYF,TGTGCCAGCAGCTTGGGCCTAGCGGGGGTTTCCACAGATACGCAGTATTTT
TRBV4-1,.,TRBJ2-2,.,CASSQDPAGRGELFF,TGCGCCAGCAGCCAAGATCCGGCAGGTCGTGGGGAGCTGTTTTTT
TRBV10-3,.,TRBJ2-2,TRBD2,CAIRDRLAGVDTGELFF,TGTGCCATCAGGGACCGACTAGCGGGAGTTGACACCGGGGAGCTGTTTTTT
TRBV5-5,.,TRBJ1-3,.,CASSLSGRPGVGSGNTIYF,TGTGCCAGCAGCCTATCGGGACGCCCGGGAGTAGGATCTGGAAACACCATATATTTT